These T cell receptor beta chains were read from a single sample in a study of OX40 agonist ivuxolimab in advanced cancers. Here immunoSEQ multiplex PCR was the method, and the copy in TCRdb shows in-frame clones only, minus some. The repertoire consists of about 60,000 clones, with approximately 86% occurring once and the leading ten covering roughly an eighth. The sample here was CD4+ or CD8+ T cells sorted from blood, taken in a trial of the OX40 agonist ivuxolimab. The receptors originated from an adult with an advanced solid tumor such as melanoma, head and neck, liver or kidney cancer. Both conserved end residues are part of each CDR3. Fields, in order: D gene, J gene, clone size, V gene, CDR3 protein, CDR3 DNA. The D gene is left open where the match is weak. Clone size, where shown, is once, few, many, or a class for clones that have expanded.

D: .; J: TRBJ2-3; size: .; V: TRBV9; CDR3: CASSVGGDTQYF; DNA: TGTGCCAGCAGCGTAGGCGGTGATACGCAGTATTTT
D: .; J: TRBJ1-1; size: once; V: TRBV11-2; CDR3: CASSPLEGGVEAFF; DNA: TGTGCCAGCAGCCCTCTAGAGGGGGGAGTCGAAGCTTTCTTT
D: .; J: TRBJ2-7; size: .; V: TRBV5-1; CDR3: CASSLAGQDSPYEQYF; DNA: TGCGCCAGCAGCTTGGCGGGACAAGACAGTCCCTACGAGCAGTACTTC
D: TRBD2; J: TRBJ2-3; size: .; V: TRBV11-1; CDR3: CASSSLGGGAIDTQYF; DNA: TGTGCCAGCAGCTCCCTAGGCGGGGGGGCCATAGATACGCAGTATTTT
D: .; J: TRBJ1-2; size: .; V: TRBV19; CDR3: CASSGTYYGYTF; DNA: TGTGCCAGTAGCGGGACCTACTATGGCTACACCTTC
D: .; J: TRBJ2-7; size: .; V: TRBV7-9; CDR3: CASSQDEVREQYF; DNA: TGTGCCAGCAGCCAGGACGAAGTTCGGGAGCAGTACTTC
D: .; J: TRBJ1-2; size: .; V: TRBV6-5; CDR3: CASRPTGRRYGYTF; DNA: TGTGCCAGCAGACCAACAGGGCGGAGGTATGGCTACACCTTC
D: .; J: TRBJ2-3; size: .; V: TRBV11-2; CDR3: CASSLHPGALTRRTDTQYF; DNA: TGTGCCAGCAGCTTACATCCAGGCGCCCTGACACGTCGCACAGATACGCAGTATTTT
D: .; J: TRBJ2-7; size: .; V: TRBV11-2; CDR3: CASSLGVRESYEQYF; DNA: TGTGCCAGCAGCTTAGGCGTCAGGGAGTCCTACGAGCAGTACTTC
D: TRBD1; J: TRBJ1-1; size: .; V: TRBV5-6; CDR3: CASSQGDNTEAFF; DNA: TGTGCCAGCAGCCAGGGGGACAACACTGAAGCTTTCTTT
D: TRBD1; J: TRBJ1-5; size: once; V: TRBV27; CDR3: CASRLTGGGNQPQHF; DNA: TGTGCCAGCAGATTGACAGGGGGGGGCAATCAGCCCCAGCATTTT
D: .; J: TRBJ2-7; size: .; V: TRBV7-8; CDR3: CASSLGQGSPYEQYF; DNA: TGTGCCAGCAGCTTAGGGCAGGGGTCCCCCTACGAGCAGTACTTC
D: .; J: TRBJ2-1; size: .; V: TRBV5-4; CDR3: CASSLEASSRNEQFF; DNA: TGTGCCAGCAGCTTGGAGGCTAGTTCCCGCAATGAGCAGTTCTTC
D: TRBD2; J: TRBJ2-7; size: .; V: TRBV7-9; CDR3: CASSHGLVGEQYF; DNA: TGTGCCAGCAGCCACGGACTAGTCGGCGAGCAGTACTTC
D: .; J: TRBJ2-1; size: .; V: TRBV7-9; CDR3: CASSEDSNEQFF; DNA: TGTGCCAGCAGCGAGGACTCCAATGAGCAGTTCTTC
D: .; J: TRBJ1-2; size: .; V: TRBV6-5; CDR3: CASTPSRGYGYTF; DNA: TGTGCCAGCACCCCTTCCAGGGGCTATGGCTACACCTTC
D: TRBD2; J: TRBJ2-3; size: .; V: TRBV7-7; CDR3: CASSLLPSGGPSTDTQYF; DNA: TGTGCTAGCAGCTTATTGCCTAGCGGGGGCCCAAGCACAGATACGCAGTATTTT
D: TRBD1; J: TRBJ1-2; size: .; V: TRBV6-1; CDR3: CASSWAEGARGYTF; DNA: TGTGCCAGCAGCTGGGCGGAGGGGGCGCGTGGCTACACCTTC
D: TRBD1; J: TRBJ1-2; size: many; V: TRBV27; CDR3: CASSLLGGAVNGYTF; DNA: TGTGCCAGCAGTTTACTAGGGGGCGCGGTGAATGGCTACACCTTC
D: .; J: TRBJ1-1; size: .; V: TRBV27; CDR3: CASSFGENTEAFF; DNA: TGTGCCAGCAGTTTTGGGGAGAACACTGAAGCTTTCTTT
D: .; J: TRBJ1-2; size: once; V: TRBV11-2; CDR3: CASSFLPSGYGYTF; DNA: TGTGCCAGCAGCTTCCTTCCCAGTGGCTATGGCTACACCTTC
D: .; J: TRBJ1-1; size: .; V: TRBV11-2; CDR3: CASSHVLAGEAFF; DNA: TGTGCCAGCAGCCACGTCTTAGCGGGGGAAGCTTTCTTT
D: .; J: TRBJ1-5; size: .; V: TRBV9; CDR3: CASSVDHSPNQPQHF; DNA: TGTGCCAGCAGCGTAGACCATTCCCCAAATCAGCCCCAGCATTTT
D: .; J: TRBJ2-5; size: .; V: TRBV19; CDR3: CASSIGLETQYF; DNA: TGTGCCAGTAGTATAGGATTGGAGACCCAGTACTTC
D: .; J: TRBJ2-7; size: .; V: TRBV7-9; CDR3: CASSYAEGGFSYEQYF; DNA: TGTGCCAGCAGCTACGCTGAGGGGGGCTTCTCCTACGAGCAGTACTTC
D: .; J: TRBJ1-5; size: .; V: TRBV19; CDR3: CASSIRDSNQPQHF; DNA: TGTGCCAGTAGTATCAGGGACAGCAATCAGCCCCAGCATTTT
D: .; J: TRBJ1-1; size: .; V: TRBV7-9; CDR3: CASSPLLVNTEAFF; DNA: TGTGCCAGCAGCCCCCTTCTTGTCAACACTGAAGCTTTCTTT
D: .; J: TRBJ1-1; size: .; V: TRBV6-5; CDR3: CASSYPYGGADTEAFF; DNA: TGTGCCAGCAGTTACCCGTACGGGGGGGCGGACACTGAAGCTTTCTTT
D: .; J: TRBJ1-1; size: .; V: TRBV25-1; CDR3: CASSEPSMNTEAFF; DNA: TGTGCCAGCAGTGAACCAAGCATGAACACTGAAGCTTTCTTT
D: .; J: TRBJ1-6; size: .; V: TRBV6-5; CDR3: CASKPAYNSPLHF; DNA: TGTGCCAGCAAGCCAGCTTATAATTCACCCCTCCACTTT
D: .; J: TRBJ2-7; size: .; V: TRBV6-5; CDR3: CASSSLEHEQYF; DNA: TGTGCCAGCAGTTCTCTGGAGCACGAGCAGTACTTC
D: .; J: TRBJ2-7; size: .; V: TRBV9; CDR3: CASSGGGLDEQYF; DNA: TGTGCCAGCAGCGGAGGTGGGCTAGACGAGCAGTACTTC
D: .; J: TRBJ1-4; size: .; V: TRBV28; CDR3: CASSPFRGDAEKLFF; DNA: TGTGCCAGCAGCCCGTTTAGAGGGGATGCTGAAAAACTGTTTTTT
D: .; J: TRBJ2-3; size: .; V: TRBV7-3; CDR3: CASSLIGGTTDTQYF; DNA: TGTGCCAGCAGCTTAATTGGGGGGACCACAGATACGCAGTATTTT
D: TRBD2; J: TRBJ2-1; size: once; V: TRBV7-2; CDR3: CASSLDTGTSGDQFF; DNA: TGTGCCAGCAGCCTGGACACCGGGACTAGCGGGGACCAGTTCTTC